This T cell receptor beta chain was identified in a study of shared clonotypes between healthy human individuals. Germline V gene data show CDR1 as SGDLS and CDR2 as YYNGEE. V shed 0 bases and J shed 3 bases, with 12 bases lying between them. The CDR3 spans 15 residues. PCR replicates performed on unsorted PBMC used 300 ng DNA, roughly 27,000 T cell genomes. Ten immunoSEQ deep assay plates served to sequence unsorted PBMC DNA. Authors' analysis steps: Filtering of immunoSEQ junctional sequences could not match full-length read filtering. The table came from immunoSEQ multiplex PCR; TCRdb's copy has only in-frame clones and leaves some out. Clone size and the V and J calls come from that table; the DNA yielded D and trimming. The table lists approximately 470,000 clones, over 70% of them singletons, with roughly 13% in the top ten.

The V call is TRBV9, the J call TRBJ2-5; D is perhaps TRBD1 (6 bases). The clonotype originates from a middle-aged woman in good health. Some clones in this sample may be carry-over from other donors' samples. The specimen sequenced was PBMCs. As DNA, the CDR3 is TGTGCCAGCAGCGTAGCTTGGGGGCCGGAAGAGACCCAGTACTTC. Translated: CASSVAWGPEETQYF.